These 7 T cell receptor beta chains came from one sample sequenced in a study of blood T cell repertoires in COVID-19. Libraries were prepared by immunoSEQ multiplex PCR; TCRdb keeps only in-frame clonotypes and omits some of them. The sample lists around 200,000 clones, around 80% occurring once. Sequencing input: peripheral blood. The receptor set was obtained from a woman aged 40 to 55 with COVID-19, enrolled during active disease.

This chain uses TRBV19 with TRBJ1-2; TRBD1 is a possible D gene (6 bases). Trimming left V 3 bases short and J 4 bases short, with 9 bases between. CDR1 and CDR2 from the germline V gene are LNHDA and SQIVND (reference sequence). This CDR3 is 13 amino acids long. The CDR3 nucleotides are TGTGCCAGTAGTATCCAGGGGACCTATGGCTACACCTTC. The encoded protein is CASSIQGTYGYTF.

This clone was observed a single time. The chain recombines TRBV10-2 with TRBJ1-1, with D unresolved. CDR3 length: 13 residues. Trimming pared 5 bases from V and 1 base from J, leaving 8 bases between. Germline lookup yields CDR1 WSHSY and CDR2 SAAADI. The CDR3 protein is CASSPTRNTEAFF. CDR3 coding DNA: TGCGCCAGCAGTCCAACGAGGAACACTGAAGCTTTCTTT.

The V gene is TRBV6-5, the J gene TRBJ2-3; D perhaps matches TRBD1 (5 bases). The CDR3 totals 15 residues. Between the trimmed V and J ends, which lost 4 bases and 0 bases, there was a span of 11 bases. Germline CDR1 MNHEY, CDR2 SVGAGI. For the CDR3, the DNA is TGTGCCAGCAGTTCGGCAGGGTCTAGCACAGATACGCAGTATTTT. It encodes CASSSAGSSTDTQYF.

The chain employs TRBV2 and TRBJ1-2; 9 bases map to TRBD1. CDR1 is SNHLY, CDR2 FYNNEI, per germline. The CDR3 spans 14 residues. V trimming: 8 bases; J trimming: 8 bases; junction bases outside the gene matches: 12. The CDR3 nucleotides are TGTGCCAGCGGTAGGGTGGGACAGGGTGACGGCTACACCTTC. It translates to CASGRVGQGDGYTF.

In its sample, this clone was seen once. The chain carries TRBV5-4 and TRBJ2-2; 8 nucleotides line up with TRBD2. CDR1 is SGHNT and CDR2 is YYREEE in the germline V gene (reference sequence). V lost 2 bases to trimming and J lost 9 bases; unmatched junction nucleotides: 3. The CDR3 has 13 amino acids. The CDR3 spells CASSFGGVRELFF. DNA for the CDR3: TGTGCCAGCAGCTTCGGGGGGGTACGGGAGCTGTTTTTT.

Many counts were recorded for this clone. The CDR3 spells CASSPWTGDEQYF. The CDR3 DNA reads as TGTGCCAGCAGCCCCTGGACAGGGGACGAGCAGTACTTC. J is TRBJ2-7 and V is TRBV7-9; 9 nucleotides align to TRBD1. The CDR3 loop spans 13 amino acids. The germline V gene has CDR1 SEHNR and CDR2 FQNEAQ (reference sequence). Trimming at V came to 5 bases and at J to 5 bases, leaving 4 bases not matched to a gene.

V and J are TRBV18 and TRBJ2-5; the D gene is possibly TRBD2 (6 bases). This CDR3 region has 15 residues. The germline CDR1 and CDR2 sequences are KGHSH and LQKENI. V was cut by 6 bases and J by 3 bases, with 17 bases left in between. The CDR3 region has the DNA TGTGCCAGCTCGCCCGGGGGACCTTGGGAAGAGACCCAGTACTTC. Protein: CASSPGGPWEETQYF.